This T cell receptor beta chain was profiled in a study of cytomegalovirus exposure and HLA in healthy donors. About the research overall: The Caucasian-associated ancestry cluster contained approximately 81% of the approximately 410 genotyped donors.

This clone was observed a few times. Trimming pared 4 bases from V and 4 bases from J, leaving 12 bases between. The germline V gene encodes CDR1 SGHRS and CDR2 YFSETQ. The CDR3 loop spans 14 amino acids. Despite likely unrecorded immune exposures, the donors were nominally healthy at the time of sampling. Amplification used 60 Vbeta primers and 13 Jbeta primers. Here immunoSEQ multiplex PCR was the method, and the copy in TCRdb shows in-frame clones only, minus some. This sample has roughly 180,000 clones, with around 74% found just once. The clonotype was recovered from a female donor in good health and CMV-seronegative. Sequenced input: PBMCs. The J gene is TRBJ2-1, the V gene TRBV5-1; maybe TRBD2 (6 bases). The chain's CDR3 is CASSAGDSYNEQFF. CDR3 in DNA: TGCGCCAGCAGCGCCGGGGACTCGTACAATGAGCAGTTCTTC.